This entry is about one TCR beta chain. This sample is part of a study of cytomegalovirus exposure and HLA in healthy donors. Study as a whole: A subsequent analysis stated that the 110 or so validation repertoires were run on the same platform as the roughly 670 first-cohort repertoires.

The protocol was immunoSEQ multiplex PCR, while the TCRdb copy is restricted to in-frame clones and leaves out a portion. The profile shows roughly 56,000 clones, around 94% of them singletons. The material sequenced was PBMCs. The receptor's source is a man between 18 and 29 years old in good health and CMV-seronegative.

The CDR3 region has the DNA TGTGCCAGCAGCCCGGGGCGGGAGTGGGATGAGCAGTTCTTC. Translating gives CASSPGREWDEQFF. V and J are TRBV7-2 and TRBJ2-1, with 7 bases that match TRBD2. Germline V gene sequence: CDR1 SGHTA, CDR2 FQGNSA. The CDR3 length is 14 residues. J lost 8 bases, V lost 5 bases, and 9 bases had no gene match. Looking up the rest from reference TRBV7-2 and TRBJ2-1 gives the full variable domain: GAGVSQSPSNKVTEKGKDVELRCDPISGHTALYWYRQSLGQGLEFLIYFQGNSAPDKSGLPSDRFSAERTGGSVSTLTIQRTQQEDSAVYLCASSPGREWDEQFFGPGTRLTVL.